The source of this T cell receptor beta chain is a study of blood T cell repertoires in COVID-19. Sequenced by immunoSEQ multiplex PCR; TCRdb stores in-frame clones only, minus some. The repertoire holds approximately 150,000 clones, with around four fifths as singletons. This sequence was found in a woman between 50 and 59 years old who had recovered from COVID-19. Sequences were obtained from PBMCs or T cells enriched from blood (not recorded which).

CDR3 in DNA: TGTGCCAGCAGCTTTAGCGGGGGGGCAGATACGCAGTATTTT. This sequence encodes CASSFSGGADTQYF. The rearrangement links TRBV7-9 to TRBJ2-3; 11 nucleotides line up with TRBD2. J lost 4 bases, V lost 3 bases, and 0 bases had no gene match. CDR1 SEHNR and CDR2 FQNEAQ come from the germline V gene (reference sequence). The CDR3 contains 14 residues.